This T cell receptor (beta chain) emerged from a study of blood T cells in healthy people across ages. Study-level results: Since the PBMCs were unsorted, naive and antigen-experienced cells could not be conclusively compared. Diversity estimated from one million T cells was considered an underestimate.

The use of a sample-barcoded 5' primer and a J-beta primer mix characterized a second PCR of 7 to 11 cycles. The authors tagged each cDNA molecule using a template-switch adaptor with 12 random nucleotides. TCRdb used MiXCR to reprocess the 5' RACE reads, holding one entry per CDR3 protein. The profile shows approximately 2,000,000 distinct CDR3 sequences, about two fifths of them singletons. As for this clonotype: The antigen is unknown.

Trimming removed 0 bases at V and 10 bases at J, with 12 bases between. This CDR3 region has 14 residues. The germline gives CDR1 SEHNR, CDR2 FQNEAQ (reference sequence). V is TRBV7-9 and J is TRBJ1-4; D is ambiguous. This TCR was recovered from a human donor in good health. The sequenced sample was blood. The CDR3 is CASSLAHREGKLFF. The DNA for the CDR3 is TGTGCCAGCAGCTTAGCACACCGGGAGGGAAAACTGTTTTTT.